This is a list of T cell receptor beta chains from one sample in a study of T cells in Graves' hyperthyroidism and ophthalmopathy. One entry per CDR3 protein, called by TCRdb with MiXCR from the multiplex PCR reads. This table holds around 400,000 distinct CDR3 sequences, less than 15% found once. The material sequenced was blood. The receptors stem from a woman younger than 35 with Graves' hyperthyroidism. The CDR3 runs from the conserved cysteine through the conserved F or W.

V	length	J	CDR3
TRBV20-1	14	TRBJ1-1	CSARDRAANTEAFF
TRBV29-1	13	TRBJ2-5	CSVDGQSQETQYF
TRBV6-6	16	TRBJ2-2	CASSYSSQMGTGELFF
TRBV5-8	18	TRBJ2-6	CASNIGTLKPSGANVLTF
TRBV9	15	TRBJ2-5	CASSAFLSAQETQYF
TRBV2	14	TRBJ2-3	CASRRTPQADTQYF
TRBV19	14	TRBJ2-7	CASSSTGGFYEQYF
TRBV4-1	16	TRBJ2-3	CASRYPGTGVTDTQYF
TRBV19	12	TRBJ2-7	CASRGDGYEQYF
TRBV2	12	TRBJ1-2	CASSGTVYGYTF
TRBV5-1	14	TRBJ2-7	CASSFRDRGGEQYF
TRBV6-1	16	TRBJ2-2	CASKQVGGQVAGELFF
TRBV7-2	17	TRBJ2-3	CASSLGGLAARGDTQYF
TRBV11-3	18	TRBJ2-1	CASSPSAGVGSAYNEQFF
TRBV4-1	17	TRBJ1-2	CASSHPRAGGPNYGYTF
TRBV7-2	12	TRBJ2-7	CASTTGGYEQYF
TRBV19	14	TRBJ2-3	CASKREGLADTQYF
TRBV5-1	17	TRBJ1-5	CASSLGPRQGSNQPQHF
TRBV28	15	TRBJ1-3	CASSFLFGSGNTIYF
TRBV2	12	TRBJ2-5	CASKDPKETQYF
TRBV28	14	TRBJ2-7	CASSFRSRAYEQYF
TRBV20-1	14	TRBJ2-7	CSASEYRDNYEQYF
TRBV7-2	16	TRBJ1-4	CASSLQSPSGGEKLFF
TRBV5-1	15	TRBJ2-3	CASSPSSTLGDTQYF
TRBV2	14	TRBJ2-7	CASTLQTGSYEQYF
TRBV20-1	11	TRBJ1-4	CSALDREKLFF
TRBV5-1	15	TRBJ1-2	CASSPPGGANYGYTF
TRBV4-1	17	TRBJ2-5	CASSPLSTSGHQETQYF
TRBV28	15	TRBJ2-5	CASSLVTPRGETQYF
TRBV11-2	15	TRBJ2-7	CASRRVRDRVWEQYF
TRBV5-4	17	TRBJ1-4	CASSLLVSAATNEKLFF
TRBV27	17	TRBJ2-1	CASSLSLDGISYNEQFF
TRBV4-3	17	TRBJ2-6	CASSLGQGNSGANVLTF
TRBV6-2/TRBV6-3	17	TRBJ2-1	CASSAFWTSGSANEQFF
TRBV9	13	TRBJ2-5	CASSTTGVETQYF
TRBV12-3/TRBV12-4	12	TRBJ2-7	CASSLNLGEQYF
TRBV29-1	15	TRBJ2-1	CSMRGGLSSYNEQFF
TRBV27	14	TRBJ1-1	CASRMPGGRTEAFF
TRBV25-1	16	TRBJ1-5	CASSLRTPGGHQPQHF
TRBV30	12	TRBJ2-1	CAWSVNGPEQFF
TRBV7-3	21	TRBJ2-1	CASSLTGLGGGSSSSYNEQFF
TRBV28	14	TRBJ2-5	CASSFSQGRETQYF
TRBV6-2/TRBV6-3	15	TRBJ2-2	CASSYSLTSGGELFF
TRBV20-1	13	TRBJ1-5	CSASDRADQPQHF
TRBV7-8	15	TRBJ1-5	CASSYWRGSNQPQHF
TRBV11-2	14	TRBJ2-1	CASILPGGGNEQFF
TRBV4-1	15	TRBJ1-4	CASSLGDRDEEKLFF
TRBV20-1	12	TRBJ2-7	CSYPRDSYEQYF
TRBV7-2	16	TRBJ2-7	CASSLAFKAGGNEQYF
TRBV28	17	TRBJ2-3	CASSLGTSSLSTDTQYF
TRBV5-5	16	TRBJ2-3	CASSLLVDARTDTQYF
TRBV11-2	14	TRBJ1-5	CASSPDSTIQPQHF
TRBV28	16	TRBJ1-1	CASTPPGAYGFTEAFF
TRBV2	14	TRBJ2-7	CASSDRPGVYEQYF
TRBV9	15	TRBJ1-1	CASSVRGDHGTEAFF
TRBV7-2	15	TRBJ2-3	CASSSSGGRTDTQYF
TRBV28	15	TRBJ2-7	CASRIRGISSYEQYF
TRBV15	17	TRBJ2-1	CATSRDRELAGDNEQFF
TRBV27	14	TRBJ2-7	CASSRAGGKYEQYF
TRBV10-3	11	TRBJ1-1	CAIGDGPEAFF